These T cell receptor beta chains were read from a single sample in a study of T cell repertoires in cytomegalovirus infection. TCRdb independently ran MiXCR on the reads; one entry per CDR3 protein. The data hold 300,000 to 450,000 distinct CDR3 sequences, with less than 20% observed a single time. The sample consisted of PBMCs. The receptors derive from a human donor in good health (CMV status not recorded). Some clones in this sample may be carry-over from other donors' samples. Both conserved end residues are part of each CDR3. Fields, in order: J gene, V gene, CDR3 protein.

j_call: TRBJ1-5; v_call: TRBV19; cdr3_aa: CASSIFRAGNQPQHF
j_call: TRBJ2-6; v_call: TRBV7-2; cdr3_aa: CASSLALYSGANVLTF
j_call: TRBJ1-2; v_call: TRBV7-8; cdr3_aa: CASSLALSNIDYGYTF
j_call: TRBJ2-7; v_call: TRBV6-2/TRBV6-3; cdr3_aa: CASSSPTGIYEQYF
j_call: TRBJ2-1; v_call: TRBV24-1; cdr3_aa: CATPRPHEQFF
j_call: TRBJ1-6; v_call: TRBV7-2; cdr3_aa: CASSPTPGLNNSPLHF
j_call: TRBJ1-2; v_call: TRBV10-3; cdr3_aa: CAIRATGPYGYTF
j_call: TRBJ2-2; v_call: TRBV20-1; cdr3_aa: CSAKKIDGELFF
j_call: TRBJ1-3; v_call: TRBV19; cdr3_aa: CASTPRGLAGNTIYF
j_call: TRBJ1-4; v_call: TRBV19; cdr3_aa: CASSKFDEKLFF
j_call: TRBJ1-5; v_call: TRBV7-8; cdr3_aa: CASSLGPPWHF
j_call: TRBJ2-7; v_call: TRBV20-1; cdr3_aa: CSASGQGHYEQYF
j_call: TRBJ1-1; v_call: TRBV12-3/TRBV12-4; cdr3_aa: CASTARLGGNTEAFF
j_call: TRBJ1-1; v_call: TRBV12-3/TRBV12-4; cdr3_aa: CASSQPGPTGTEAFF
j_call: TRBJ2-2; v_call: TRBV12-3/TRBV12-4; cdr3_aa: CAWRGFGELFF
j_call: TRBJ2-7; v_call: TRBV18; cdr3_aa: CASSPWREMAYEQYF
j_call: TRBJ1-2; v_call: TRBV6-2/TRBV6-3; cdr3_aa: CASTRTGQAYGYTF
j_call: TRBJ2-5; v_call: TRBV18; cdr3_aa: CASSPPGQGETQYF
j_call: TRBJ2-5; v_call: TRBV7-2; cdr3_aa: CASSPNSGTQYF
j_call: TRBJ1-2; v_call: TRBV2; cdr3_aa: CASSLPGYTF
j_call: TRBJ2-7; v_call: TRBV6-6; cdr3_aa: CASSYGGSYEQYF
j_call: TRBJ2-7; v_call: TRBV7-2; cdr3_aa: CASSLAYSYEQYF
j_call: TRBJ1-1; v_call: TRBV7-9; cdr3_aa: CASSSPINRGPYQNTEAFF
j_call: TRBJ2-1; v_call: TRBV7-8; cdr3_aa: CASREKGLAGLNEQFF
j_call: TRBJ2-5; v_call: TRBV29-1; cdr3_aa: CSVFDQETQYF
j_call: TRBJ2-1; v_call: TRBV7-7; cdr3_aa: CASSLAYVSSYNEQFF
j_call: TRBJ2-7; v_call: TRBV6-1; cdr3_aa: CASSLSGRVYEQYF
j_call: TRBJ1-6; v_call: TRBV6-5; cdr3_aa: CASSYDSTGTYNSPLHF
j_call: TRBJ2-7; v_call: TRBV20-1; cdr3_aa: CSARDLDSVYEQYF
j_call: TRBJ1-3; v_call: TRBV12-3/TRBV12-4; cdr3_aa: CASRARGSGNTIYF
j_call: TRBJ1-5; v_call: TRBV6-2/TRBV6-3; cdr3_aa: CASSYSKQGNLRNQPQHF
j_call: TRBJ2-7; v_call: TRBV7-8; cdr3_aa: CASSGRTSGGVYEQYF
j_call: TRBJ2-1; v_call: TRBV2; cdr3_aa: CASRGVGTGWENEQFF
j_call: TRBJ1-3; v_call: TRBV18; cdr3_aa: CASSPEFAGNTIYF
j_call: TRBJ2-1; v_call: TRBV3-1; cdr3_aa: CASSQIRSLSTYNEQFF
j_call: TRBJ1-6; v_call: TRBV20-1; cdr3_aa: CSARAPDTSPLHF
j_call: TRBJ2-1; v_call: TRBV7-2; cdr3_aa: CASRTWSGNEQFF
j_call: TRBJ2-1; v_call: TRBV7-6; cdr3_aa: CATRRVNEQFF
j_call: TRBJ1-2; v_call: TRBV4-2; cdr3_aa: CASSQGVGPDYGYTF